A single sample is the source of the 32 T cell receptor beta chains below, sequenced in a study of control samples from healthy donors and cancer patients. Libraries were prepared by immunoSEQ multiplex PCR; TCRdb keeps only in-frame clonotypes and omits some of them. The sample includes around 170,000 clones, more than 90% of them seen just once. The sample comprised blood. These receptors originate from a man aged 25 to 40 in good health.

The chain links TRBV11-2 to TRBJ1-1; no firm D call. CDR1 and CDR2 from the germline V gene are SGHAT and FQNNGV. The CDR3 runs to 13 residues. Trimming removed 6 bases from V and 0 bases from J, with 8 bases in between. The CDR3 loop is CASRSSLNTEAFF. DNA for the CDR3: TGTGCCAGCAGATCAAGCTTGAACACTGAAGCTTTCTTT.

The chain combines TRBV7-2 with TRBJ2-3; no firm D call. There are 16 residues in the CDR3. V was shortened by 4 bases and J by 0 bases, with 14 bases between the two germline ends. Germline CDR1 is SGHTA and CDR2 is FQGNSA. The CDR3 protein is CASSSQQITSTDTQYF. The CDR3 DNA follows: TGTGCCAGCAGCTCCCAACAGATAACAAGCACAGATACGCAGTATTTT. The full variable domain, with the rest looked up from reference TRBV7-2 and TRBJ2-3, is GAGVSQSPSNKVTEKGKDVELRCDPISGHTALYWYRQSLGQGLEFLIYFQGNSAPDKSGLPSDRFSAERTGGSVSTLTIQRTQQEDSAVYLCASSSQQITSTDTQYFGPGTRLTVL.

The chain links TRBV10-3 to TRBJ1-1, with TRBD1 identical over 9 bases. The CDR3 runs 15 residues. The V gene's germline CDR1 is ENHRY and CDR2 SYGVKD. V lost 8 bases and J lost 0; bases outside the gene matches: 7. The CDR3 region is CAIGGQGAMNTEAFF. CDR3 DNA sequence: TGTGCCATCGGGGGACAGGGAGCTATGAACACTGAAGCTTTCTTT.

With respect to this clone: Other DNA sequences in this specimen translate into the identical CDR3. The CDR3 bases are TGCAGCGTACTAAGACAGGGTAAGAACACTGAAGCTTTCTTT. Amino acid sequence: CSVLRQGKNTEAFF. The chain has TRBV29-1 and TRBJ1-1, with 7 bases lining up with TRBD1. Germline CDR1 reads SQVTM; CDR2 reads ANQGSEA. This CDR3 is 14 amino acids long. The junction had 8 bases not matched to a gene; V was cut back by 6 bases and J by 1 base.

The genes are TRBV7-6 and TRBJ2-7; 10 bases map to TRBD1. The germline V gene encodes CDR1 SGHVS and CDR2 FNYEAQ. The V and J ends lost 5 bases and 0 bases, in that order; junction bases with no gene match: 4. CDR3 length: 15 residues. The CDR3 here is CASSLGTGVSYEQYF. The DNA for the CDR3 is TGTGCCAGCAGCCTTGGGACAGGGGTCTCCTACGAGCAGTACTTC.

The chain has TRBV5-4 and TRBJ1-6; 12 nucleotides match TRBD1. From germline, CDR1 is SGHNT and CDR2 YYREEE (reference sequence). This CDR3 is built from 16 residues. V lost 3 bases, J lost 10 bases, and 8 bases stayed unmatched. This chain's CDR3 is CASSSGTGGAESPLHF. DNA of the CDR3: TGTGCCAGCAGCTCCGGGACAGGGGGCGCCGAGTCACCCCTCCACTTT.

V is TRBV15 and J is TRBJ1-2, with a possible D match to TRBD1 (5 bases). Between the trimmed V and J ends, which lost 0 bases and 4 bases, there was a span of 18 bases. Germline V gene lookup returns CDR1 LNHNV and CDR2 YYDKDF (reference sequence). The length of the CDR3 is 17 residues. For the CDR3, the DNA is TGTGCCACCAGCAGAGATGCAGGAGGGGCTGCCCTCTATGGCTACACCTTC. Protein: CATSRDAGGAALYGYTF.

CDR3 sequence: CASSQGYFDRAEGYTF. In DNA, the CDR3 is TGTGCCAGCAGCCAAGGATATTTCGACAGGGCCGAGGGCTACACCTTC. The chain joins TRBV3-1 (or the pseudogene TRBV3-2) to TRBJ1-2, with 7 bases matching TRBD1. V gave up 1 base and J gave up 8 bases; unmatched junction bases: 13. The CDR3 covers 16 residues. From germline, CDR1 is LGHDT and CDR2 YNNKEL (reference sequence).

The gene calls are TRBV5-1 and TRBJ1-2; TRBD1 matches 7 bases. CDR3 length equals 15 residues. V was pared by 3 bases and J by 0 bases, with 5 bases of the junction left unmatched. Germline CDR1 reads SGHRS; CDR2 reads YFSETQ. CDR3 sequence (DNA): TGCGCCAGCAGCTCGGGACAGCCGACTAACTATGGCTACACCTTC. This encodes CASSSGQPTNYGYTF.

The V gene is TRBV19, the J gene TRBJ2-7; possible D gene TRBD2, 6 bases. The CDR3 runs to 13 residues. V lost 4 bases and J 7 bases, leaving 14 bases between the germline ends. Germline values: CDR1 LNHDA, CDR2 SQIVND (reference sequence). The CDR3 protein is CASSNGRGREQYF. CDR3 sequence (DNA): TGTGCCAGTAGTAACGGACGGGGGAGGGAGCAGTACTTC.

This sequence joins TRBV5-4 and TRBJ2-3; 10 positions agree with TRBD1. The J segment lost 1 base and the V segment lost 4 bases, leaving 6 bases of the junction unmatched. This CDR3 has 16 amino acids. Germline V gene sequence: CDR1 SGHNT, CDR2 YYREEE (reference sequence). The CDR3 DNA sequence: TGTGCCAGCAGCCCAAGACAGGGGGCTGGCACAGATACGCAGTATTTT. Protein: CASSPRQGAGTDTQYF.

V gene TRBV28 combines with J gene TRBJ2-6, with D maybe TRBD2 (5 bases). Looked up from germline, CDR1 is MDHEN and CDR2 is SYDVKM. Trimming cost V 6 bases and J 2 bases, with 8 bases left between them. The CDR3 length is 14 residues. CDR3 coding DNA: TGTGCCAGCAGAACGAGGGCTGGGGCCAACGTCCTGACTTTC. Translation: CASRTRAGANVLTF.

The CDR3 loop reads CATGGGWLFTEAFF. In DNA, the CDR3 is TGTGCCACCGGGGGGGGGTGGCTCTTCACTGAAGCTTTCTTT. The chain joins TRBV28 to TRBJ1-1; D is possibly TRBD1 (5 bases). Germline V gene lookup returns CDR1 MDHEN and CDR2 SYDVKM. The V end was cut by 10 bases, the J end by 4 bases, with 19 bases between. This CDR3 region has 14 residues.

The J gene is TRBJ1-5, the V gene TRBV4-1; D call uncertain. Germline assignment: CDR1 MGHRA and CDR2 YSYEKL. The CDR3 loop spans 13 amino acids. V lost 0 bases to trimming and J lost 6 bases, with 6 bases between them. CDR3 nucleotides: TGCGCCAGCAGCCAAGATCCTGGTCAGCCCCAGCATTTT. The encoded protein is CASSQDPGQPQHF.

The CDR3 sequence is CASSPGRGRQPQHF. The CDR3, as DNA: TGTGCCAGCAGTCCAGGTAGGGGACGCCAGCCCCAGCATTTT. The rearrangement joins TRBV27 to TRBJ1-5; tentatively, D is TRBD1 (5 bases). The CDR3 covers 14 residues. V was pared by 5 bases and J by 7 bases, with 15 bases between. CDR1 is MNHEY, CDR2 SMNVEV, per germline (reference sequence).

This clone came up once. This chain connects TRBV6-4 to TRBJ2-7; TRBD1 matches at 10 bases. This CDR3 spans 12 amino acids. V lost 11 bases and J lost 5; bases outside the gene matches: 6. CDR1 MRHNA and CDR2 SNTAGT come from the germline V gene. CDR3 coding DNA: TGTGCCCGGACAGGGGGATATCACGAGCAGTACTTC. Residues: CARTGGYHEQYF.

The chain is built from TRBV7-9 and TRBJ2-7; a weak D match, TRBD2 (5 bases). Trimming cost V 5 bases and J 2 bases, with 13 bases left between them. The CDR3 spans 14 residues. Germline CDR1 SEHNR, CDR2 FQNEAQ (reference sequence). DNA for the CDR3: TGTGCCAGCAGCCTGGACTCTCAAACCTACGAGCAGTACTTC. This translates into CASSLDSQTYEQYF.

V is TRBV19 and J is TRBJ1-2; D gene uncertain. The germline V gene has CDR1 LNHDA and CDR2 SQIVND (reference sequence). The germline V and J ends were trimmed by 4 bases and 3 bases, with 12 bases remaining between them. This CDR3 is built from 14 residues. The CDR3 region has the DNA TGTGCCAGTAGTACAACGTATAATCACTATGGCTACACCTTC. The encoded protein is CASSTTYNHYGYTF.

This clone was seen a single time. V gene TRBV5-4 combines with J gene TRBJ1-1, with a tentative D call TRBD1 (5 bases). Per the germline V gene, CDR1 is SGHNT and CDR2 is YYREEE (reference sequence). The V and J ends lost 0 bases and 9 bases respectively, with 9 bases between them. The CDR3 runs 12 residues. CDR3 nucleotide sequence: TGTGCCAGCAGCTTGGCGGGGGGGAAAGCTTTCTTT. It is translated as CASSLAGGKAFF. Based on the CDR3 plus reference TRBV5-4 and TRBJ1-1, the full variable domain is ETGVTQSPTHLIKTRGQQVTLRCSSQSGHNTVSWYQQALGQGPQFIFQYYREEENGRGNFPPRFSGLQFPNYSSELNVNALELDDSALYLCASSLAGGKAFFGQGTRLTVV.

The chain links TRBV12-3 or TRBV12-4 to TRBJ1-1, with D possibly TRBD1 on 6 matching bases. Trimming pared 4 bases from V and 7 bases from J, leaving 10 bases between. This CDR3 is built from 12 residues. The CDR3 bases are TGTGCCAGCAGTTCGGGGGCGGGTGAAGCTTTCTTT. Protein: CASSSGAGEAFF.

This chain joins TRBV15 and TRBJ2-7; the D is unclear. The CDR3 has 15 residues. CDR1 is LNHNV and CDR2 is YYDKDF in the germline V gene (reference sequence). Trimming removed 0 bases from V and 3 bases from J, with 12 bases in between. The CDR3 DNA follows: TGTGCCACCAGCAGAGATAATCTGGGCCTCTACGAGCAGTACTTC. Translated: CATSRDNLGLYEQYF.

The table lists this clone with a count of one. The genes are TRBV18 and TRBJ1-1; the match to TRBD1 covers 9 bases. Per the germline V gene, CDR1 is KGHSH and CDR2 is LQKENI. The V and J ends lost 5 bases and 3 bases, in that order; junction bases with no gene match: 4. This CDR3 is built from 14 residues. The CDR3 loop reads CASSEGQGYTEAFF. The CDR3 DNA reads as TGTGCCAGCTCAGAGGGACAGGGCTACACTGAAGCTTTCTTT.

The rearrangement links TRBV27 to TRBJ2-5; the match to TRBD2 covers 11 bases. Trimming cost V 4 bases and J 4 bases; bases outside gene matches: 5. Germline V gene lookup returns CDR1 MNHEY and CDR2 SMNVEV (reference sequence). The CDR3 contains 15 residues. Written as DNA, the CDR3 is TGTGCCAGCAGTTCGATAGCGGGAGGGGGAGAGACCCAGTACTTC. It translates to CASSSIAGGGETQYF.

The chain couples TRBV18 to TRBJ2-7; 10 bases are a match to TRBD2. This CDR3 comprises 15 residues. V was pared by 6 bases and J by 0 bases, with 5 bases of the junction left unmatched. Germline assignment: CDR1 KGHSH and CDR2 LQKENI. CDR3 protein: CASSRTSGASYEQYF. The DNA of the CDR3 is TGTGCCAGCTCCCGTACTAGCGGGGCCTCCTACGAGCAGTACTTC.

This chain uses TRBV19 with TRBJ2-5; TRBD1 matches 8 bases. The length of the CDR3 is 16 residues. Germline CDR1 and CDR2: LNHDA and SQIVND (reference sequence). V dropped 1 base and J dropped 4; count of bases not matched to a gene: 8. The CDR3 DNA sequence: TGTGCCAGTAGTATAGGTCCCGGACAGGGAAGAGAGACCCAGTACTTC. Its translation is CASSIGPGQGRETQYF.

This chain joins TRBV2 and TRBJ1-2; possibly TRBD1 for D (6 bases). The CDR3 length is 16 residues. Germline values: CDR1 SNHLY, CDR2 FYNNEI. V shed 8 bases and J shed 8 bases, with 27 bases lying between them. The CDR3 loop reads CASLSRGQMESLGYTF. CDR3 coding DNA: TGTGCCAGCCTTTCCCGCGGACAGATGGAATCCCTGGGCTACACCTTC.

V is TRBV3-1 (or the pseudogene TRBV3-2) and J is TRBJ2-1; D is unresolved. This CDR3 has 13 residues. The V end was cut by 3 bases, the J end by 10 bases, with 13 bases between. From germline, CDR1 is LGHDT and CDR2 YNNKEL (reference sequence). CDR3 bases: TGTGCCAGCAGCCAGCTTGTTGGTCTCGAGCAGTTCTTC. It translates to CASSQLVGLEQFF.

This chain links TRBV10-1 with TRBJ2-3; D uncertain. Germline values: CDR1 WNHNN, CDR2 SYGVQD (reference sequence). The germline V and J ends were trimmed by 8 bases and 7 bases, with 16 bases remaining between them. The CDR3 sequence is 13 residues long. This CDR3 reads CASSESDQNTQYF. DNA of the CDR3: TGCGCCAGCTCCGAAAGCGATCAAAATACGCAGTATTTT.

Here the CDR3 reads CASRTQGGTNEKLFF. The CDR3 nucleotides read TGTGCCAGCAGAACACAGGGTGGCACTAATGAAAAACTGTTTTTT. The chain is built from TRBV6-6 and TRBJ1-4, with a possible D match to TRBD1 (6 bases). The V gene's germline CDR1 is MNHNY and CDR2 SVGAGI (reference sequence). Trimming shortened V by 6 bases and J by 2 bases, and 13 bases separated the two germline ends. The CDR3 extends over 15 amino acids.

This chain's CDR3 is CASSLVRAYEQYF. CDR3 DNA sequence: TGTGCCAGCAGTTTGGTACGAGCCTACGAGCAGTACTTC. The chain employs TRBV28 and TRBJ2-7, with D unresolved. V was clipped by 3 bases and J by 2 bases, with 8 bases between them. Germline loops: CDR1 MDHEN, CDR2 SYDVKM. The CDR3 contains 13 residues.

The rearrangement uses TRBV12-3 or TRBV12-4 and TRBJ2-5; no definite D call. Trimming pared 2 bases from V and 7 bases from J, leaving 11 bases between. The CDR3 is made up of 13 amino acids. In DNA form, the CDR3 reads TGTGCCAGCAGTTTATTGGGCTGGGGGACCCAGTACTTC. Its translation is CASSLLGWGTQYF.

As DNA, the CDR3 is TGTGCCAGCAGCTTGGCCACACACTCCTACGAGCAGTACTTC. Translated: CASSLATHSYEQYF. J is TRBJ2-7 and V is TRBV5-6; D remains ambiguous. Looked up from germline, CDR1 is SGHDT and CDR2 is YYEEEE. Trimming removed 0 bases from V and 0 bases from J, with 7 bases in between. The CDR3 spans 14 residues.